This TCR beta chain comes out of a study of identical twins. Study results and limitations: Twins shared out-of-frame alpha sequences with excess low generation probability. Insertions ran lower in abundant cord blood beta clonotypes, though not in memory repertoires.

From the 5' RACE reads, TCRdb called clonotypes with MiXCR, one entry per CDR3 protein. This sample has roughly 750,000 distinct CDR3 sequences; approximately 22% occur once, and the top ten carry over 4%. As for this clonotype: Antigen unknown.

Separately, the same data were catalogued under a study of T cells expressing NK-cell markers. As that report states: Only alpha-beta TCR T cells were sorted in several experiments, using an anti-gamma-delta TCR antibody.

The clonotype originates from a woman aged 18-35 years in good health. What was sequenced was PBMCs.

This CDR3 is CSADRQGADTQYF. The DNA of the CDR3 is TGCAGTGCCGACCGACAGGGGGCGGATACGCAGTATTTT. This sequence joins TRBV20-1 and TRBJ2-3; 10 bases are shared with TRBD1. The CDR3 consists of 13 residues. J gave up 6 bases and V 6 bases, and 6 bases lay outside the gene matches. Germline CDR1 DFQATT, CDR2 SNEGSKA (reference sequence).